These 21 T cell receptor beta chains came from one sample sequenced in a study of blood T cell repertoires in COVID-19. Clones were sequenced by immunoSEQ multiplex PCR, and TCRdb holds only the in-frame ones, with some missing. The table has some 220,000 clones, 85% seen once. Specimen: peripheral blood. The receptor set was obtained from a woman in her seventies with COVID-19, enrolled during active disease.

This rearrangement joins TRBV7-2 to TRBJ1-5, with D unresolved. V was pared by 2 bases and J by 0 bases, with 11 bases between. This CDR3 has 16 amino acids. CDR1 SGHTA and CDR2 FQGNSA come from the germline V gene. The CDR3 sequence is CASSLNAVYSNQPQHF. In nucleotides, the CDR3 is TGTGCCAGCAGCTTAAATGCAGTTTATAGCAATCAGCCCCAGCATTTT.

The chain employs TRBV6-5 and TRBJ1-5; a weak D match, TRBD1 (5 bases). Trimming shortened V by 0 bases and J by 2 bases, and 8 bases separated the two germline ends. This CDR3 comprises 15 residues. Per the germline V gene, CDR1 is MNHEY and CDR2 is SVGAGI. CDR3 loop: CASSYSIQGNQPQHF. CDR3 bases: TGTGCCAGCAGTTACTCGATACAGGGCAATCAGCCCCAGCATTTT.

This clone occurred a few times. The rearrangement links TRBV19 to TRBJ1-2, with D unclear. Germline V gene lookup returns CDR1 LNHDA and CDR2 SQIVND (reference sequence). The CDR3 totals 15 residues. Trimming left V 6 bases short and J 4 bases short, with 18 bases between. CDR3 coding DNA: TGTGCCAGTAGCTCAGGTTCATATTCGCGCTATGGCTACACCTTC. Its protein product is CASSSGSYSRYGYTF.

The chain is built from TRBV7-3 and TRBJ2-7, with D perhaps matching TRBD1 (5 bases). The V end lost 2 bases, the J end lost 1 base, and 9 bases lay between the germline ends. From germline, CDR1 is SGHTA and CDR2 FQGTGA. The CDR3 contains 14 residues. The CDR3 DNA reads TGTGCCAGCAGCTTAGGGGCAGCTTCCTACGAGCAGTACTTC. Encoded protein: CASSLGAASYEQYF.

V gene TRBV3-1 (or the pseudogene TRBV3-2) combines with J gene TRBJ2-5; D may be TRBD1 (5 bases). Germline assignment: CDR1 LGHDT and CDR2 YNNKEL (reference sequence). There are 16 residues in the CDR3. V shed 4 bases and J shed 2 bases, with 17 bases lying between them. CDR3 amino acids: CASSPDQGRRQETQYF. For the CDR3, the DNA is TGTGCCAGCAGCCCAGACCAGGGTAGAAGGCAAGAGACCCAGTACTTC.

The J gene is TRBJ1-2, the V gene TRBV6-5; the match to TRBD1 covers 8 bases. Trimming at V came to 10 bases and at J to 7 bases, leaving 11 bases not matched to a gene. Germline assignment: CDR1 MNHEY and CDR2 SVGAGI. The CDR3 extends over 13 amino acids. The CDR3 reads CATLGRQGFGYTF. CDR3 nucleotide sequence: TGTGCCACCCTCGGGAGACAGGGGTTTGGCTACACCTTC.

The chain combines TRBV7-9 with TRBJ1-2, with TRBD1 matching 9 bases. With 4 bases clipped from V and 1 base from J, the junction kept 4 bases outside the gene matches. The CDR3 totals 15 residues. The germline CDR1 and CDR2 sequences are SEHNR and FQNEAQ (reference sequence). For the CDR3, the DNA is TGTGCCAGCAGCTACGGACAGGGGATTAACTATGGCTACACCTTC. Protein: CASSYGQGINYGYTF.

The chain recombines TRBV4-2 with TRBJ1-4, with D uncertain. V gave up 2 bases and J gave up 8 bases, with 18 bases separating them. CDR1 and CDR2 (germline): LGHNA, YNFKEQ. CDR3 length: 16 residues. The CDR3 DNA is TGTGCCAGCAGCCAACCCACCGCTAGGAACGGCGAAAAACTGTTTTTT. Translation gives CASSQPTARNGEKLFF.

The chain joins TRBV30 to TRBJ1-6; D is unresolved. The CDR3 contains 15 residues. Germline-derived CDR1 and CDR2 are GTSNPN and SVGIG (reference sequence). V lost 0 bases to trimming and J lost 6 bases, with 12 bases between them. As DNA, the CDR3 is TGTGCCTGGAGTGTACACCGGCGGGGTAATTCACCCCTCCACTTT. Its translation: CAWSVHRRGNSPLHF. Using reference TRBV30 and TRBJ1-6 for the parts outside the CDR3, the full variable domain is SQTIHQWPATLVQPVGSPLSLECTVEGTSNPNLYWYRQAAGRGLQLLFYSVGIGQISSEVPQNLSASRPQDRQFILSSKKLLLSDSGFYLCAWSVHRRGNSPLHFGNGTRLTVT.

V gene TRBV10-3 combines with J gene TRBJ1-2; TRBD1 aligns across 10 bases. This CDR3 contains 15 residues. V dropped 6 bases and J dropped 2; count of bases not matched to a gene: 6. Germline V CDR1 and CDR2: ENHRY, SYGVKD. The CDR3 protein is CAIRGDRGRNYGYTF. The CDR3 coding sequence is TGTGCCATCAGGGGAGACAGGGGGCGCAACTATGGCTACACCTTC.

This chain connects TRBV29-1 to TRBJ2-7; D is perhaps TRBD1 (6 bases). Germline-derived CDR1 and CDR2 are SQVTM and ANQGSEA. Trimming took 5 bases from V and 6 from J, leaving 14 bases between them. CDR3 length: 12 residues. The CDR3: CSVRPGAVEQYF. The CDR3 coding sequence is TGCAGCGTTAGGCCAGGGGCCGTCGAGCAGTACTTC.

This clone was recorded a few times. DNA for the CDR3: TGCGCCAGCAGCCAAGATCGAAGGGGTGGGGCCCTCCACTTT. This translates into CASSQDRRGGALHF. The chain recombines TRBV4-1 with TRBJ1-6; a weak D match, TRBD1 (5 bases). Trimming stripped 0 bases from V and 14 bases from J, with 14 bases between. This CDR3 is 14 amino acids long. The germline V gene has CDR1 MGHRA and CDR2 YSYEKL.

This chain links TRBV6-5 with TRBJ2-2, with D possibly TRBD2 on 6 matching bases. Per the germline V gene, CDR1 is MNHEY and CDR2 is SVGAGI. The length of the CDR3 is 14 residues. V lost 7 bases and J lost 3, with 12 bases in between. DNA of the CDR3: TGTGCCAGCACCCGGGACTGGTACACCGGGGAGCTGTTTTTT. Protein sequence: CASTRDWYTGELFF.

The rearrangement joins TRBV3-1 (or the pseudogene TRBV3-2) to TRBJ2-3, with D maybe TRBD1 (5 bases). The CDR3 length is 14 residues. With 0 bases removed from V and 6 bases from J, the gap between germline ends came to 10 bases. Germline CDR1 is LGHDT and CDR2 is YNNKEL (reference sequence). The CDR3, as DNA: TGTGCCAGCAGCCAAGATAGGGGTTCCGATACGCAGTATTTT. It yields the protein CASSQDRGSDTQYF.

The chain recombines TRBV10-3 with TRBJ1-1, with 7 bases matching TRBD1. This CDR3 spans 14 amino acids. Germline V gene sequence: CDR1 ENHRY, CDR2 SYGVKD. V was pared by 6 bases and J by 5 bases, with 9 bases of the junction left unmatched. The CDR3 reads CAIRGDRLGTEAFF. CDR3 bases: TGTGCCATCAGGGGGGACAGACTAGGTACTGAAGCTTTCTTT.

The chain carries TRBV24-1 and TRBJ1-2; D ambiguous. Germline-derived CDR1 and CDR2 are KGHDR and SFDVKD. Deletions cut 4 bases from V and 5 bases from J, with 10 bases between. The CDR3 sequence is 13 residues long. CDR3 sequence (DNA): TGTGCCACCAGTGAAAACAGTGGGTATGGCTACACCTTC. It translates to CATSENSGYGYTF.

The chain carries TRBV19 and TRBJ2-7, with a tentative D call TRBD1 (6 bases). The CDR3 is 12 residues long. Germline CDR1 reads LNHDA; CDR2 reads SQIVND (reference sequence). The V gene lost 10 bases and the J gene lost 2 bases, with 12 bases spanning the gap. CDR3: CATGTPPYEQYF. In DNA form, the CDR3 reads TGTGCCACCGGGACACCCCCCTACGAGCAGTACTTC. The variable domain in full, with the rest retrieved from reference TRBV19 and TRBJ2-7, is DGGITQSPKYLFRKEGQNVTLSCEQNLNHDAMYWYRQDPGQGLRLIYYSQIVNDFQKGDIAEGYSVSREKKESFPLTVTSAQKNPTAFYLCATGTPPYEQYFGPGTRLTVT.

The chain carries TRBV5-8 and TRBJ1-4; D gene unclear. The V end was cut by 1 base, the J end by 8 bases, with 9 bases between. CDR3 length: 13 amino acids. CDR1 SGHTS and CDR2 YDEGEE come from the germline V gene. This chain's CDR3 is CASSLSRVEKLFF. As DNA, the CDR3 is TGTGCCAGCAGCTTGTCCCGGGTGGAAAAACTGTTTTTT.

The rearrangement joins TRBV6-5 to TRBJ2-7; 9 bases are shared with TRBD1. The germline gives CDR1 MNHEY, CDR2 SVGAGI. V shed 5 bases, J shed 2 bases, and the junction held 4 bases outside the gene matches. The CDR3 consists of 14 residues. The CDR3: CASSPWTGAYEQYF. The CDR3 DNA reads as TGTGCCAGCAGTCCGTGGACAGGGGCCTACGAGCAGTACTTC.

This clone was picked up a small number of times. The rearrangement joins TRBV11-1 to TRBJ2-2, with 10 bases that match TRBD2. The CDR3 contains 16 residues. Germline V gives CDR1 SGHAT, CDR2 FQDESV (reference sequence). Trimming took 5 bases from V and 6 from J; bases not matched to a gene: 9. The CDR3 nucleotides read TGTGCCAGCAGCGCGGATCTAGCGGGAGTCCCCGGGGAGCTGTTTTTT. It is translated as CASSADLAGVPGELFF.

This sequence joins TRBV5-6 and TRBJ2-1; 10 nucleotides match TRBD2. The CDR3 consists of 15 residues. The germline V gene encodes CDR1 SGHDT and CDR2 YYEEEE. With 2 bases clipped from V and 7 bases from J, the junction kept 6 bases outside the gene matches. CDR3 DNA: TGTGCCAGCAGCTTAGCGGGGGGGCCTGGGAATGAGCAGTTCTTC. Translating it yields CASSLAGGPGNEQFF.